These 22 T cell receptor beta chains came from one sample sequenced in a study of shared clonotypes between healthy human individuals. The protocol was immunoSEQ multiplex PCR, while the TCRdb copy is restricted to in-frame clones and leaves out a portion. The sample lists more than 2,000,000 clones; around nine tenths were seen once. Material for sequencing was naive CD4+ T cells sorted from blood. The subset was: CD45RA+ positively selected. These receptors were obtained from a man between 18 and 35 years old in good health.

The J gene is TRBJ2-5, the V gene TRBV5-1, with D tentatively TRBD2 (6 bases). Germline CDR1 is SGHRS and CDR2 is YFSETQ. CDR3 length equals 14 residues. Trimming took off 2 bases at V and 5 bases at J, with 13 bases between the two ends. CDR3 sequence: CASSFTAGRETQYF. In DNA form, the CDR3 reads TGCGCCAGCAGCTTTACCGCGGGGAGGGAGACCCAGTACTTC.

This chain links TRBV28 with TRBJ2-1; 9 nucleotides match TRBD2. The CDR3 is 16 amino acids. CDR1 and CDR2 (germline): MDHEN, SYDVKM. V lost 7 bases, J lost 7 bases, and 14 bases stayed unmatched. The CDR3 loop is CASTQDFSGSGNEQFF. The CDR3 DNA follows: TGTGCCAGCACCCAGGATTTTAGCGGGAGTGGAAATGAGCAGTTCTTC.

The chain joins TRBV5-1 to TRBJ1-2; 10 bases are a match to TRBD1. Germline assignment: CDR1 SGHRS and CDR2 YFSETQ. This CDR3 is built from 14 residues. The V segment lost 4 bases and the J segment 7 bases; nucleotides outside the gene matches: 7. CDR3 sequence (DNA): TGCGCCAGCAGCCTGGAGGACAGGGGGTCTGGCTACACCTTC. This translates into CASSLEDRGSGYTF.

The chain uses TRBV7-9 and TRBJ2-3, with TRBD1 as a possible D gene (6 bases). The CDR3 totals 15 residues. V was clipped by 5 bases and J by 2 bases, with 14 bases between them. Germline CDR1 and CDR2: SEHNR and FQNEAQ (reference sequence). The CDR3, as DNA: TGTGCCAGCAGCAATAGAGGGGGTGACACAGATACGCAGTATTTT. It encodes CASSNRGGDTDTQYF.

Comment on this clone: The sample has other DNA sequences that encode this CDR3 too. V usage is TRBV30 and J usage is TRBJ1-5; tentative D call: TRBD1 (5 bases). The germline V gene encodes CDR1 GTSNPN and CDR2 SVGIG (reference sequence). Deletions cut 1 base from V and 5 bases from J, with 9 bases between. The CDR3 covers 13 residues. The CDR3 DNA is TGTGCCTGGAGTGGTGGCAGGGATCAGCCCCAGCATTTT. Translation gives CAWSGGRDQPQHF.

CDR3 region: CASSLARDTIYF. CDR3 DNA: TGTGCCAGCAGCTTAGCGCGGGACACCATATATTTT. The chain carries TRBV7-6 and TRBJ1-3; D not resolved. The CDR3 spans 12 residues. Trimming pared 0 bases from V and 8 bases from J, leaving 5 bases between. Germline CDR1 SGHVS, CDR2 FNYEAQ.

There are a few counts of this clone. The CDR3 sequence: CASRGGSHGKNSPLHF. The CDR3 coding sequence is TGTGCCAGCCGGGGAGGCAGCCACGGCAAGAATTCACCCCTCCACTTT. V and J are TRBV7-9 and TRBJ1-6; D is unresolved. Deletions cut 8 bases from V and 7 bases from J, with 21 bases between. This CDR3 region has 16 residues. Germline loops: CDR1 SEHNR, CDR2 FQNEAQ (reference sequence). The whole variable domain, filled in from reference TRBV7-9 and TRBJ1-6, reads DTGVSQNPRHKITKRGQNVTFRCDPISEHNRLYWYRQTLGQGPEFLTYFQNEAQLEKSRLLSDRFSAERPKGSFSTLEIQRTEQGDSAMYLCASRGGSHGKNSPLHFGNGTRLTVT.

The chain joins TRBV6-5 to TRBJ2-7; D might be TRBD2 (5 bases). Germline V lookup: CDR1 MNHEY, CDR2 SVGAGI. CDR3 length: 12 amino acids. The V end was cut by 6 bases, the J end by 1 base, with 7 bases between. The CDR3 is CASRRTSYEQYF. CDR3 coding DNA: TGTGCCAGCAGACGGACTTCCTACGAGCAGTACTTC.

This chain uses TRBV4-3 with TRBJ2-7, with 8 bases identical to TRBD2. This CDR3 has 17 amino acids. Trimming removed 0 bases from V and 1 base from J; junction bases left unmatched: 8. Germline assignment: CDR1 LGHNA and CDR2 YSLEER. CDR3 coding DNA: TGCGCCAGCAGCCAAGATCGTATAGCGGGGCCATCCTACGAGCAGTACTTC. It codes for CASSQDRIAGPSYEQYF.

In the case of this clone: Other DNA sequences in the same sample also yield this CDR3. The CDR3 bases are TGCGCCAGCAGCTCGACAGGGTCTGGAAACACCATATATTTT. Translated: CASSSTGSGNTIYF. The genes are TRBV5-1 and TRBJ1-3; the match to TRBD1 covers 7 bases. The J segment lost 1 base and the V segment lost 3 bases, leaving 1 base of the junction unmatched. Germline assignment: CDR1 SGHRS and CDR2 YFSETQ. The CDR3 is 14 amino acids.

CDR3 bases: TGTGCCAGTAGTGCCGGTGCTAGCGGCGAGCAGTTCTTC. It encodes CASSAGASGEQFF. The chain has TRBV19 and TRBJ2-1; TRBD2 aligns across 7 bases. This CDR3 contains 13 residues. Unmatched junction bases numbered 8, after V lost 5 bases and J lost 10 bases. The V gene's germline CDR1 is LNHDA and CDR2 SQIVND (reference sequence).

This chain connects TRBV30 to TRBJ1-2; possible D gene TRBD1, 5 bases. CDR1 GTSNPN and CDR2 SVGIG come from the germline V gene (reference sequence). Trimming removed 5 bases from V and 3 bases from J, with 22 bases in between. The CDR3 sequence is 16 residues long. This CDR3 is CAWATLQTGAYYGYTF. The CDR3 DNA reads TGTGCCTGGGCGACCCTCCAGACCGGGGCTTACTATGGCTACACCTTC.

The table lists this clone with a count of one. This chain connects TRBV5-1 to TRBJ1-5, with D uncertain. The CDR3 covers 13 residues. Trimming took off 3 bases at V and 4 bases at J, with 8 bases between the two ends. Germline V gene sequence: CDR1 SGHRS, CDR2 YFSETQ. The CDR3: CASSWDVNQPQHF. The CDR3 DNA reads as TGCGCCAGCAGCTGGGATGTTAATCAGCCCCAGCATTTT.

Here the CDR3 DNA reads TGTGCCAGCAGTTTTACAGGGCTCGGAGCCCTCCACTTT. Translated, it gives CASSFTGLGALHF. V and J are TRBV6-5 and TRBJ1-6; a weak D match, TRBD1 (6 bases). This CDR3 region has 13 residues. Trimming removed 4 bases at V and 14 bases at J, with 15 bases between. CDR1 MNHEY and CDR2 SVGAGI come from the germline V gene.

This rearrangement joins TRBV4-1 to TRBJ2-5; TRBD1 matches at 7 bases. The CDR3 totals 16 residues. Germline V gene sequence: CDR1 MGHRA, CDR2 YSYEKL. V gave up 3 bases and J gave up 12 bases; unmatched junction bases: 19. DNA of the CDR3: TGCGCCAGCAGCCACTCGTCGGGCACAGGGGTCCACATAAAGTACTTC. It codes for CASSHSSGTGVHIKYF.

The CDR3 loop reads CASSLTSGSSRTQYF. CDR3 coding DNA: TGTGCCAGCAGCCTGACTAGCGGGAGCTCGAGGACGCAGTATTTT. J is TRBJ2-3 and V is TRBV7-2, with 12 bases fitting TRBD2. This CDR3 is built from 15 residues. The germline CDR1 and CDR2 sequences are SGHTA and FQGNSA. With 5 bases clipped from V and 9 bases from J, the junction kept 9 bases outside the gene matches.

On this clone itself: Different DNA sequences within this sample yield the same CDR3. The CDR3 is CASSPPSQGNTEAFF. DNA for the CDR3: TGTGCCAGCTCACCACCCTCCCAGGGGAACACTGAAGCTTTCTTT. The chain carries TRBV18 and TRBJ1-1, with a tentative D call TRBD1 (5 bases). The V end was cut by 0 bases, the J end by 1 base, with 9 bases between. Germline CDR1 is KGHSH and CDR2 is LQKENI. This CDR3 comprises 15 residues.

The J gene is TRBJ2-1, the V gene TRBV27, with 9 bases matching TRBD2. The germline CDR1 and CDR2 sequences are MNHEY and SMNVEV (reference sequence). The CDR3 runs 13 residues. The V gene end was trimmed by 7 bases and the J gene end by 9 bases; junction bases not matched to a gene: 7. The chain's CDR3 is CASNPRGRVEQFF. CDR3 coding DNA: TGTGCCAGCAACCCCCGCGGGAGGGTTGAGCAGTTCTTC.

The V call is TRBV27, the J call TRBJ2-7, with a weak D call TRBD2 (7 bases). Trimming cost V 0 bases and J 6 bases, with 15 bases left between them. The CDR3 covers 15 residues. From germline, CDR1 is MNHEY and CDR2 SMNVEV (reference sequence). CDR3 bases: TGTGCCAGCAGTTTATCCAAGTGGGGGGGGCCCGAGCAGTACTTC. It yields the protein CASSLSKWGGPEQYF.

This clone was counted once. This chain's CDR3 is CSVDSGAGGGTDTQYF. As DNA, the CDR3 is TGCAGCGTTGACTCGGGAGCGGGAGGCGGGACAGATACGCAGTATTTT. The chain joins TRBV29-1 to TRBJ2-3, with 9 positions matching TRBD2. There are 16 residues in the CDR3. Looked up from germline, CDR1 is SQVTM and CDR2 is ANQGSEA. The V and J ends lost 3 bases and 3 bases, in that order; junction bases with no gene match: 10.

This clone has more than one count but fewer than ten. The chain combines TRBV2 with TRBJ1-4, with D uncertain. The CDR3 is 15 amino acids. Trimming cost V 7 bases and J 3 bases, with 15 bases left between them. CDR1 SNHLY and CDR2 FYNNEI come from the germline V gene. The CDR3 region is CASKWGGQANEKLFF. CDR3 nucleotides: TGTGCCAGCAAGTGGGGAGGGCAGGCTAATGAAAAACTGTTTTTT.

The J gene is TRBJ2-5, the V gene TRBV5-1; 7 positions agree with TRBD1. This CDR3 comprises 16 residues. Germline trimming cut 4 bases from V and 9 bases from J; bases unmatched to any gene: 18. Germline assignment: CDR1 SGHRS and CDR2 YFSETQ. CDR3 DNA: TGCGCCAGCAGCGGGAGTCTAACCCCGACAGGGAGCGCCCAGTACTTC. Protein product: CASSGSLTPTGSAQYF.